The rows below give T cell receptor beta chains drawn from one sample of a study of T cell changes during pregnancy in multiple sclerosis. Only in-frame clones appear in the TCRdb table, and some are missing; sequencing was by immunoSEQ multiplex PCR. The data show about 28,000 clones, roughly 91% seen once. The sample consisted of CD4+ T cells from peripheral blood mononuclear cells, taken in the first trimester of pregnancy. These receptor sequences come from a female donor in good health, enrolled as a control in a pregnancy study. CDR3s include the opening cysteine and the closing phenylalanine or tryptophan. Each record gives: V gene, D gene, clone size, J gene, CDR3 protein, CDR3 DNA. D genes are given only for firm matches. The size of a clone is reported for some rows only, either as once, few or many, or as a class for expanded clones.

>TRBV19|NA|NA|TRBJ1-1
CASSIRTGEAFF
TGTGCCAGTAGTATCCGCACAGGTGAAGCTTTCTTT
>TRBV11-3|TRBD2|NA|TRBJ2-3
CASSLGRREIADTQYF
TGTGCCAGCAGCTTAGGTCGGCGGGAGATAGCAGATACGCAGTATTTT
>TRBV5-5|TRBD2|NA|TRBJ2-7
CASSLSPLAGLYEQYF
TGTGCCAGCAGCTTGTCCCCACTAGCGGGGCTCTACGAGCAGTACTTC
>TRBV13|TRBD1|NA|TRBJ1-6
CASSTRGQGSSPLHF
TGTGCCAGCAGCACCCGAGGACAGGGGAGTTCACCCCTCCACTTT
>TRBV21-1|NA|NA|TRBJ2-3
CASSLQGPDTQYF
TGTGCCAGCAGTCTACAGGGGCCAGATACGCAGTATTTT
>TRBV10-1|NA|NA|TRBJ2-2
CATRAGFAGELFF
TGCGCCACCCGGGCGGGATTCGCCGGGGAGCTGTTTTTT
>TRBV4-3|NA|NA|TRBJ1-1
CASSQAVGRVNTEAFF
TGCGCCAGCAGCCAAGCGGTCGGGCGGGTGAACACTGAAGCTTTCTTT
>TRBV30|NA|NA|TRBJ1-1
CAWSAPLGVEAFF
TGTGCCTGGAGCGCTCCCCTCGGGGTTGAAGCTTTCTTT
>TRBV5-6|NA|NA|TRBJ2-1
CASSSRGRGTGDEQFF
TGTGCCAGCAGCTCCAGGGGCCGGGGTACAGGTGATGAGCAGTTCTTC
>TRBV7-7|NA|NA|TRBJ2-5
CASSLGERETQYF
TGTGCTAGCAGCTTGGGAGAAAGGGAGACCCAGTACTTC
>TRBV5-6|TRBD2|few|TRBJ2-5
CASSLAGGGQETQYF
TGTGCCAGCAGCTTAGCGGGAGGGGGTCAAGAGACCCAGTACTTC
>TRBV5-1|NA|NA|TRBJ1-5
CASSLEGDRNQPQHF
TGCGCCAGCAGCTTGGAGGGGGACCGCAATCAGCCCCAGCATTTT
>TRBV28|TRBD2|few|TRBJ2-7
CASEAAGGSYEQYF
TGTGCCAGCGAGGCAGCGGGAGGGAGCTACGAGCAGTACTTC
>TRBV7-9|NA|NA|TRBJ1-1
CASSLEGVTEAFF
TGTGCCAGCAGCTTAGAAGGGGTTACTGAAGCTTTCTTT
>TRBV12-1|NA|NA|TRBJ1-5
CASTSGWYAQPQHF
TGTGCCAGCACCTCAGGGTGGTATGCTCAGCCCCAGCATTTT
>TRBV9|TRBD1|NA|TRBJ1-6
CASSTTGGRNSPLHF
TGTGCCAGCAGCACGACAGGGGGGCGGAATTCACCCCTCCACTTT
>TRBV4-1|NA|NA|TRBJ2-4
CASSQLGGAKNIQYF
TGCGCCAGCAGCCAACTGGGGGGAGCCAAAAACATTCAGTACTTC
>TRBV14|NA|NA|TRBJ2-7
CASSQFLVRRVGFRGSEQYF
TGTGCCAGCAGCCAATTTTTGGTCCGGAGGGTCGGATTTCGGGGAAGCGAGCAGTACTTC
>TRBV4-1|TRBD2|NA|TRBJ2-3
CASSQAWTSGGGTQYF
TGCGCCAGCAGCCAAGCTTGGACTAGCGGGGGAGGGACGCAGTATTTT
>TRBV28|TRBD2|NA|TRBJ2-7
CASSSGGGDIYEQYF
TGTGCCAGCAGCAGCGGGGGGGGCGACATCTACGAGCAGTACTTC
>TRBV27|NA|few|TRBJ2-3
CASSFDGIGTDTQYF
TGTGCCAGCAGTTTTGACGGGATCGGCACAGATACGCAGTATTTT
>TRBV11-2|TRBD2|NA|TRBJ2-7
CASSLVGLAGGHYEQYF
TGTGCCAGCAGCTTAGTGGGACTAGCGGGAGGGCACTACGAGCAGTACTTC
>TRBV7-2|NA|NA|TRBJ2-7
CASSTNRDFTYEQYF
TGTGCCAGCAGCACCAACCGGGACTTTACCTACGAGCAGTACTTC
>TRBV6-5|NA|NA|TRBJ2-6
CASSYLGGSGANVLTF
TGTGCCAGCAGTTACTTAGGGGGATCTGGGGCCAACGTCCTGACTTTC
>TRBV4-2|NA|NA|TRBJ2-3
CASSQELVAYSTDTQYF
TGTGCCAGCAGCCAAGAGTTGGTAGCGTATAGCACAGATACGCAGTATTTT
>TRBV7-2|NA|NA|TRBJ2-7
CASSLGLYVSYEQYF
TGTGCCAGCAGCTTGGGCTTGTACGTTAGCTACGAGCAGTACTTC
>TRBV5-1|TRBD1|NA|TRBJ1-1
CASSFSGQGTTEAFF
TGCGCCAGCAGCTTCTCGGGACAGGGTACCACTGAAGCTTTCTTT
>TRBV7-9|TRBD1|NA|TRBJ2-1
CASSLGGTGGNEQFF
TGTGCCAGCAGCTTAGGAGGGACAGGGGGCAATGAGCAGTTCTTC
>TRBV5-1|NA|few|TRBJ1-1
CASTLGRGNTEAFF
TGCGCCAGCACCTTGGGACGGGGGAACACTGAAGCTTTCTTT
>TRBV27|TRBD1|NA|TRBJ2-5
CASSLSRTGQETQYF
TGTGCCAGCAGTTTATCTCGGACAGGGCAAGAGACCCAGTACTTC
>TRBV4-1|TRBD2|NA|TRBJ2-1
CASSQDGLAGGNEQFF
TGCGCCAGCAGCCAAGACGGACTAGCGGGGGGGAATGAGCAGTTCTTC
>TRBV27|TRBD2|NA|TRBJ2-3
CASSSPWGRAEGDTQYF
TGTGCCAGCAGTTCCCCTTGGGGGAGGGCCGAGGGAGATACGCAGTATTTT
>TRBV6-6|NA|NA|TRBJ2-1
CASRLRDSNNEQFF
TGTGCCAGCAGACTACGGGACTCAAACAATGAGCAGTTCTTC
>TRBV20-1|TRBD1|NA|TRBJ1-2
CSAGDSYGYTF
TGCAGTGCTGGGGACAGCTATGGCTACACCTTC
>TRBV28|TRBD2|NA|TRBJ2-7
CASSLTGRTSGFEQYF
TGTGCCAGCAGTTTAACAGGGAGGACTAGCGGGTTCGAGCAGTACTTC
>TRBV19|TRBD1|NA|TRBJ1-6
CASSVRDRVNSPLHF
TGTGCCAGTAGTGTCCGGGACAGGGTAAATTCACCCCTCCACTTT
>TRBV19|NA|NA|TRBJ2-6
CASRQTAYSGANVLTF
TGTGCCAGTAGGCAGACAGCGTACTCTGGGGCCAACGTCCTGACTTTC
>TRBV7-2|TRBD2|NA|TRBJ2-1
CASSSRAGGRSYNEQFF
TGTGCCAGCAGCTCCCGGGCGGGCGGGAGATCCTACAATGAGCAGTTCTTC
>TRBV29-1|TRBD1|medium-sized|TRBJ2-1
CSVGYGQGARDEQFF
TGCAGCGTTGGGTACGGGCAGGGGGCTCGGGATGAGCAGTTCTTC
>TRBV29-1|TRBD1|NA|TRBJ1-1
CSVERDRVGTEAFF
TGCAGCGTTGAAAGAGACAGGGTGGGCACTGAAGCTTTCTTT
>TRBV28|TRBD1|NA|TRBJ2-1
CASSLSQGAGSGEQFF
TGTGCCAGCAGCTTGTCCCAGGGGGCCGGCAGCGGTGAGCAGTTCTTC
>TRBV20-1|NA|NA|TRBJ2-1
CSARANHEQFF
TGCAGTGCTAGAGCTAACCATGAGCAGTTCTTC
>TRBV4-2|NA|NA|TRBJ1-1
CASSSRDGGDTEAFF
TGTGCCAGCAGCTCCCGGGACGGGGGGGACACTGAAGCTTTCTTT
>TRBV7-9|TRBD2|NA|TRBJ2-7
CASSSGLAPYEQYF
TGTGCCAGCAGCTCGGGACTAGCACCCTACGAGCAGTACTTC
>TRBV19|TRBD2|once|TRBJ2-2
CASSMSAMGLAGAPNTGELFF
TGTGCCAGTAGTATGTCGGCGATGGGACTAGCGGGGGCCCCGAACACCGGGGAGCTGTTTTTT
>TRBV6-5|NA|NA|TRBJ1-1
CASSYGGAEAFF
TGTGCCAGCAGTTATGGGGGGGCTGAAGCTTTCTTT
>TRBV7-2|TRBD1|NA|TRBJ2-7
CASSLRDRASEQYF
TGTGCCAGCAGCTTGAGGGACAGGGCATCCGAGCAGTACTTC
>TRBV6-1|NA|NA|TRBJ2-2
CASSESGWNTGELFF
TGTGCCAGCAGTGAAAGCGGATGGAACACCGGGGAGCTGTTTTTT
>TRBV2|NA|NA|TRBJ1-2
CASSEQDTNYGYTF
TGTGCCAGCAGTGAACAGGACACTAACTATGGCTACACCTTC
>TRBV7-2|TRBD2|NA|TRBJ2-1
CASSPGRSYNEQFF
TGTGCCAGCAGCCCCGGGAGGTCCTACAATGAGCAGTTCTTC
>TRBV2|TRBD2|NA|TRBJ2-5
CASSPGLAGNTETQYF
TGTGCCAGCAGTCCCGGTCTAGCGGGGAATACGGAGACCCAGTACTTC
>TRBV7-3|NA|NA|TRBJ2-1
CASSRGGFDEQFF
TGTGCCAGCAGTCGGGGAGGTTTCGATGAGCAGTTCTTC
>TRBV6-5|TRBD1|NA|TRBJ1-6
CASSLSTGDNSPLHF
TGTGCCAGCAGTTTGTCTACAGGGGACAATTCACCCCTCCACTTT
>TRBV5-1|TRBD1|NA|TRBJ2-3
CASSLARTGGADTQYF
TGCGCCAGCAGCTTGGCCAGGACAGGGGGCGCAGATACGCAGTATTTT
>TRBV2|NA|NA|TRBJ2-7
CATIDIVDEPYEQYF
TGTGCCACCATAGACATAGTCGATGAACCCTACGAGCAGTACTTC
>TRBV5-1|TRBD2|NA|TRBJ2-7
CASSRFSGGATDEQYF
TGCGCCAGCAGCCGGTTCAGCGGGGGAGCAACCGACGAGCAGTACTTC
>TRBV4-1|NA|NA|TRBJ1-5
CASSQGSYSNQPQHF
TGCGCCAGCAGCCAGGGCAGTTATAGCAATCAGCCCCAGCATTTT
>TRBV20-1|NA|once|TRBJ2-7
CSARRQYEQYF
TGCAGTGCTAGAAGACAATACGAGCAGTACTTC
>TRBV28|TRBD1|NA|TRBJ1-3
CASSLGDRGNTIYF
TGTGCCAGCAGTTTGGGGGACAGGGGAAACACCATATATTTT